This TCR beta chain is drawn from a study of blood T cell repertoires in COVID-19. Overall study context: The study drew acute and convalescent COVID-19 samples from the United States, Italy and Spain.

From germline, CDR1 is SNHLY and CDR2 FYNNEI. This CDR3 has 15 amino acids. With 2 bases removed from V and 0 bases from J, the gap between germline ends came to 10 bases. Clones were sequenced by immunoSEQ multiplex PCR, and TCRdb holds only the in-frame ones, with some missing. This table has 150,000 to 200,000 clones, about 86% appearing once. In its sample, this clone was seen a few times. Within the sample, other DNA sequences also encode this same CDR3. The chain combines TRBV2 with TRBJ1-1; the D gene is possibly TRBD1 (6 bases). The sequence derives from a man in his sixties with acute or convalescent COVID-19. The sequenced material came from peripheral blood. CDR3 amino acids: CASSEQGPMNTEAFF. DNA for the CDR3: TGTGCCAGCAGTGAACAGGGGCCGATGAACACTGAAGCTTTCTTT.